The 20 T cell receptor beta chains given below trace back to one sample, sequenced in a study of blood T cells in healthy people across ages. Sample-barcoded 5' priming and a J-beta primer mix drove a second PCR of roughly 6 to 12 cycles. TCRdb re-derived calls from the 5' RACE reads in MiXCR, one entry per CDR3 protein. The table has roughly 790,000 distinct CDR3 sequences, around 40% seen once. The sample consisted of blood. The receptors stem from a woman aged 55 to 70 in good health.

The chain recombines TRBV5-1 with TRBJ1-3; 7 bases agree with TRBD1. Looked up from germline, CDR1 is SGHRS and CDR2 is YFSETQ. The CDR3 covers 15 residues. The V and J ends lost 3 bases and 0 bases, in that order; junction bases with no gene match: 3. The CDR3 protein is CASSSGTASGNTIYF. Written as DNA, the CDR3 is TGCGCCAGCAGCTCCGGGACAGCCTCTGGAAACACCATATATTTT.

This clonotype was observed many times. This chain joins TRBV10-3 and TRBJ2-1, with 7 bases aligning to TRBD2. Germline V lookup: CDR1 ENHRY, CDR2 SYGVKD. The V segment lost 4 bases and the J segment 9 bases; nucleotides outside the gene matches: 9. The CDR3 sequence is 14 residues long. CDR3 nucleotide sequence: TGTGCCATCAGTGTGGGCGGGAGTTTACCTGAGCAGTTCTTC. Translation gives CAISVGGSLPEQFF.

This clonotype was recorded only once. CDR3 DNA sequence: TGCGCCAGCAGCCAGGGGACTAGCGGGGGGTGGGATGAGCAGTTCTTC. This gives the protein CASSQGTSGGWDEQFF. The chain links TRBV4-3 to TRBJ2-1, with 15 bases matching TRBD2. The CDR3 spans 16 residues. Germline loops: CDR1 LGHNA, CDR2 YSLEER. The V gene end was trimmed by 3 bases and the J gene end by 8 bases; junction bases not matched to a gene: 5.

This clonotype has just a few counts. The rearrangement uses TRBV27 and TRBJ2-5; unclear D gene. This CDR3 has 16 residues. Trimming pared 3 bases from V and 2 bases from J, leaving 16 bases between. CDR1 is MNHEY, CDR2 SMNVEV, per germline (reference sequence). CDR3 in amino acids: CASSLRLTLPQETQYF. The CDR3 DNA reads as TGTGCCAGCAGTTTGAGACTCACCTTACCTCAAGAGACCCAGTACTTC.

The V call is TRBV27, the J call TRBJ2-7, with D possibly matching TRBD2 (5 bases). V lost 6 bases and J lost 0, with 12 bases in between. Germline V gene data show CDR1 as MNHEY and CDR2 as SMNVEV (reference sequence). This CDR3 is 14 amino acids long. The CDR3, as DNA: TGTGCCAGCAGGGAGGATCTGAGCTCCTACGAGCAGTACTTC. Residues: CASREDLSSYEQYF.

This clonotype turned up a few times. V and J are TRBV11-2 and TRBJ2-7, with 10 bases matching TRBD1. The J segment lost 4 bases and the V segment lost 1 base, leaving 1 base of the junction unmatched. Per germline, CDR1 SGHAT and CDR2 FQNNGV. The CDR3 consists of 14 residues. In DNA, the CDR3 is TGTGCCAGCAGCTTAGCGGACAGGGGGTACGAGCAGTACTTC. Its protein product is CASSLADRGYEQYF.

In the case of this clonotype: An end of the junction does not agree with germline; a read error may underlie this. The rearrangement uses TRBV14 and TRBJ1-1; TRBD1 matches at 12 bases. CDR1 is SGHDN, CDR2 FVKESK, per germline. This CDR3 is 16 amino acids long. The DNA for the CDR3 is TGTGCCCGCAGCCACGGGACAGGGGGCTGGAACACTGAAGCTTTCTTT. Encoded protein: CARSHGTGGWNTEAFF. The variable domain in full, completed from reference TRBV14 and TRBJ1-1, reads EAGVTQFPSHSVIEKGQTVTLRCDPISGHDNLYWYRRVMGKEIKFLLHFVKESKQDESGMPNNRFLAERTGGTYSTLKVQPAELEDSGVYFCARSHGTGGWNTEAFFGQGTRLTVV.

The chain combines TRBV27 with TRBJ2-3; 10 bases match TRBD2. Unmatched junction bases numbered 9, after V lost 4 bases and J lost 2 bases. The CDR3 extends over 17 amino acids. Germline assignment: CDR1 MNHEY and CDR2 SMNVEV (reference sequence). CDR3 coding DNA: TGTGCCAGCAGTTCCCGGACTAGCGGACTTAACACAGATACGCAGTATTTT. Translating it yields CASSSRTSGLNTDTQYF.

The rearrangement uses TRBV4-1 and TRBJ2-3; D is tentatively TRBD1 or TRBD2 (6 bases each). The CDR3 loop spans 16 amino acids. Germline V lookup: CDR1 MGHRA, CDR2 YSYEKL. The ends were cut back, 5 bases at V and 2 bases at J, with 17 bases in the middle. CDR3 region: CASSTTRGPDTDTQYF. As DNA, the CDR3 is TGCGCCAGCAGCACTACCCGGGGGCCAGACACAGATACGCAGTATTTT.

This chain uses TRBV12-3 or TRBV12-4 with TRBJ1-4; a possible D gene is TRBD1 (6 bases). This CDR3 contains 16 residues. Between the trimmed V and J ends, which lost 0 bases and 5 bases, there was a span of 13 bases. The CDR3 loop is CASSLATGLRNEKLFF. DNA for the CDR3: TGTGCCAGCAGTTTAGCCACAGGGCTCCGGAATGAAAAACTGTTTTTT.

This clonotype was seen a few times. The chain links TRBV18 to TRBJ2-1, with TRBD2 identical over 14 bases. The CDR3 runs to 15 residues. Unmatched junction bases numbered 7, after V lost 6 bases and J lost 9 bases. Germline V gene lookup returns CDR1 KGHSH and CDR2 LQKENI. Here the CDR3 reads CASSPGLAGGGEQFF. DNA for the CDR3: TGTGCCAGCTCCCCCGGACTAGCGGGAGGAGGTGAGCAGTTCTTC.

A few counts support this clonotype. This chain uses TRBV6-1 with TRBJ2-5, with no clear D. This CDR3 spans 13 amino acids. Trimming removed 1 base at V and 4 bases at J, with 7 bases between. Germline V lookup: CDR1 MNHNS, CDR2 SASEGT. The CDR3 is CASSEGPGETQYF. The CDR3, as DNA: TGTGCCAGCAGTGAAGGGCCGGGAGAGACCCAGTACTTC.

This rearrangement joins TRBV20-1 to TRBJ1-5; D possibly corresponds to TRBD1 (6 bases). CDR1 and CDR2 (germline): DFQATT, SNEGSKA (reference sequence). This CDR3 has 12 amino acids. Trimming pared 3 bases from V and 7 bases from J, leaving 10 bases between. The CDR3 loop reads CSASPQGQPQHF. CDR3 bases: TGCAGTGCTAGCCCTCAGGGGCAGCCCCAGCATTTT.

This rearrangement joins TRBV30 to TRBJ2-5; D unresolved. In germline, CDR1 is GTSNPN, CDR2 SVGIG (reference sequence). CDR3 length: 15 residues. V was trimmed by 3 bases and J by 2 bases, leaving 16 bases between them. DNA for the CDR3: TGTGCCTGGAGGGATGGACCAAATAGGCAAGAGACCCAGTACTTC. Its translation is CAWRDGPNRQETQYF.

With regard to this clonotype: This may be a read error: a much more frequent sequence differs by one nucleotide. The CDR3 sequence: CASSQEWMGAGGDIKYF. CDR3 nucleotide sequence: TGTGCCAGCAGCCAAGAGTGGATGGGAGCGGGAGGTGACATTAAGTACTTC. The chain links TRBV4-2 to TRBJ2-7; 9 bases are a match to TRBD2. This CDR3 has 17 amino acids. Germline lookup yields CDR1 LGHNA and CDR2 YNFKEQ. V lost 0 bases and J lost 11; bases outside the gene matches: 17.

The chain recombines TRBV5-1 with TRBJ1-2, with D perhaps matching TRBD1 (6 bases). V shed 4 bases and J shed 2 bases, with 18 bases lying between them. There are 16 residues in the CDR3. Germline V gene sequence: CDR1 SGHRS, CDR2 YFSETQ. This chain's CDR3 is CASSLQVGDMNYGYTF. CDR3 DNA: TGCGCCAGCAGCCTACAAGTCGGGGACATGAACTATGGCTACACCTTC.

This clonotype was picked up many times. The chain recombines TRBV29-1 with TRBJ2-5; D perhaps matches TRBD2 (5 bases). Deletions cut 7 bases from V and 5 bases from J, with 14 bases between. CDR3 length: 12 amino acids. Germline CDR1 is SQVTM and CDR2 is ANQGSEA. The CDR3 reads CSASGDGETQYF. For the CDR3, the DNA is TGCAGCGCTTCCGGGGATGGGGAGACCCAGTACTTC.

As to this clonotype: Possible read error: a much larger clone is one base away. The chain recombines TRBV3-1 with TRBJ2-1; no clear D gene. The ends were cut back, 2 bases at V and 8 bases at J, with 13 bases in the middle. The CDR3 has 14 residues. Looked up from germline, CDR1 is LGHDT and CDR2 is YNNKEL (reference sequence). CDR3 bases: TGTGCCAGCAGCCAATGGTCTCAAGCAGATGAGCAGTTCTTC. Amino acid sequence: CASSQWSQADEQFF.

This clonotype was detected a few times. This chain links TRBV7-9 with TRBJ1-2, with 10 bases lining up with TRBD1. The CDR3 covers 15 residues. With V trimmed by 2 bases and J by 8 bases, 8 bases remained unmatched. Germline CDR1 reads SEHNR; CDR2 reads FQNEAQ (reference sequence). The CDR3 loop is CASSLIGQGVGGYTF. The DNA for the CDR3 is TGTGCCAGCAGCTTAATCGGACAGGGGGTGGGAGGCTACACCTTC.

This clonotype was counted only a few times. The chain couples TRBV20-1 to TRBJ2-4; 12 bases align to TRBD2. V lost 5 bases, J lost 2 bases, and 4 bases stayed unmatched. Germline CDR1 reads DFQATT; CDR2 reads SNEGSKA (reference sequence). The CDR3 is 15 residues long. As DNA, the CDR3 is TGCAGTGCTCTAGCGGGAGGGGCTCCCAAAAACATTCAGTACTTC. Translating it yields CSALAGGAPKNIQYF.